Listed here are 20 T cell receptor beta chains from one sample, sequenced in a study of blood T cell repertoires in COVID-19. The data were produced by immunoSEQ multiplex PCR, yet TCRdb's version contains in-frame clones alone and is incomplete. The sample shows 150,000 or so clones, about 80% of them seen only once. The sequencing input was peripheral blood. The receptor source for this set is a woman aged 55-69 years with acute or convalescent COVID-19.

The chain is built from TRBV7-9 and TRBJ1-2; D not certain. CDR3 length: 12 amino acids. Germline V gene sequence: CDR1 SEHNR, CDR2 FQNEAQ (reference sequence). Trimming took 5 bases from V and 2 from J, leaving 6 bases between them. The CDR3 DNA sequence: TGTGCCAGCAGCCGTGAGAACTATGGCTACACCTTC. Translating it yields CASSRENYGYTF.

This clone was observed a few times. The V gene is TRBV6-1, the J gene TRBJ1-1; the match to TRBD1 covers 8 bases. The CDR3 runs 14 residues. The V gene's germline CDR1 is MNHNS and CDR2 SASEGT. V dropped 3 bases and J dropped 9; count of bases not matched to a gene: 9. DNA for the CDR3: TGTGCCAGCAGTGATAGGACAGGGTCTCTCAAAGCTTTCTTT. This codes for CASSDRTGSLKAFF.

This chain joins TRBV7-2 and TRBJ1-4; tentative D call: TRBD1 (5 bases). V lost 4 bases, J lost 0 bases, and 12 bases lay in between. The CDR3 is 16 residues long. The germline CDR1 and CDR2 sequences are SGHTA and FQGNSA. The CDR3: CASSWGGYATNEKLFF. Here the CDR3 DNA reads TGTGCCAGCAGCTGGGGGGGGTACGCAACTAATGAAAAACTGTTTTTT.

This clone was found a few times. An end of the junction does not agree with germline; a read error may underlie this. The chain uses TRBV5-8 and TRBJ1-5; D ambiguous. Germline loops: CDR1 SGHTS, CDR2 YDEGEE. CDR3 length: 13 residues. The CDR3 is CASSHLALPERFF. The CDR3 nucleotides are TGTGCCAGCAGCCACCTTGCGTTGCCTGAACGCTTTTTT.

The rearrangement links TRBV18 to TRBJ1-1; the match to TRBD1 covers 9 bases. Trimming took 5 bases from V and 5 from J; bases not matched to a gene: 9. This CDR3 region has 15 residues. The V gene's germline CDR1 is KGHSH and CDR2 LQKENI. The CDR3 DNA is TGTGCCAGCTCAACCCGGACAGGGGCGGGTACTGAAGCTTTCTTT. It encodes CASSTRTGAGTEAFF.

The V and J genes are TRBV2 and TRBJ1-2; D not certain. The V gene lost 4 bases and the J gene lost 4 bases, with 16 bases spanning the gap. The CDR3 is 15 amino acids. The germline CDR1 and CDR2 sequences are SNHLY and FYNNEI. The CDR3 DNA reads as TGTGCCAGCAGTGGTTCGGTCGGAGCACGCTATGGCTACACCTTC. It specifies CASSGSVGARYGYTF.

This clone was detected a few times. The V gene is TRBV29-1, the J gene TRBJ1-2, with a tentative D call TRBD1 (5 bases). The V gene lost 3 bases and the J gene lost 6 bases, with 14 bases spanning the gap. Germline V CDR1 and CDR2: SQVTM, ANQGSEA. This CDR3 has 13 residues. The CDR3 region has the DNA TGCAGCGTTGACTTCCAGGGATCGGATGGCTACACCTTC. This gives the protein CSVDFQGSDGYTF. The full variable domain, in which reference TRBV29-1 and TRBJ1-2 provide the parts outside the CDR3, is SAVISQKPSRDICQRGTSLTIQCQVDSQVTMMFWYRQQPGQSLTLIATANQGSEATYESGFVIDKFPISRPNLTFSTLTVSNMSPEDSSIYLCSVDFQGSDGYTFGSGTRLTVV.

This chain links TRBV3-1 (or the pseudogene TRBV3-2) with TRBJ2-1; 11 bases map to TRBD2. This CDR3 contains 19 residues. Germline CDR1 is LGHDT and CDR2 is YNNKEL (reference sequence). V shed 1 base and J 4 bases; nucleotides not matched to a gene: 12. CDR3 protein: CASSQVGRASGGLYNEQFF. The CDR3 DNA sequence: TGTGCCAGCAGCCAAGTAGGGAGAGCTAGCGGGGGGCTTTACAATGAGCAGTTCTTC.

The V call is TRBV12-3 or TRBV12-4, the J call TRBJ1-2; D remains ambiguous. Trimming pared 4 bases from V and 8 bases from J, leaving 11 bases between. This CDR3 has 12 residues. CDR3 sequence: CASSSEGPGYTF. The DNA of the CDR3 is TGTGCCAGCAGTTCAGAGGGTCCGGGCTACACCTTC.

The chain joins TRBV12-3 or TRBV12-4 to TRBJ1-2, with a weak D call TRBD1 (5 bases). The CDR3 has 13 amino acids. V lost 6 bases, J lost 4 bases, and 12 bases lay in between. As DNA, the CDR3 is TGTGCCAGCAGACCGGCCCAGGGCTATGGCTACACCTTC. Protein sequence: CASRPAQGYGYTF.

The rearrangement links TRBV15 to TRBJ1-1; 8 bases are shared with TRBD1. Germline V gives CDR1 LNHNV, CDR2 YYDKDF (reference sequence). The CDR3 extends over 14 amino acids. V lost 4 bases, J lost 4 bases, and 5 bases stayed unmatched. The CDR3 region has the DNA TGTGCCACCAGCATAAACAGGGGGGGCACTGAAGCTTTCTTT. Its translation is CATSINRGGTEAFF.

The chain joins TRBV2 to TRBJ1-4, with D possibly being TRBD1 (6 bases). Trimming shortened V by 7 bases and J by 4 bases, and 13 bases separated the two germline ends. The germline V gene encodes CDR1 SNHLY and CDR2 FYNNEI. This CDR3 spans 14 amino acids. For the CDR3, the DNA is TGTGCCAGCAATACAGGGAGTTTTAATGAAAAACTGTTTTTT. Its protein product is CASNTGSFNEKLFF. The full variable domain, completed using reference TRBV2 and TRBJ1-4, is EPEVTQTPSHQVTQMGQEVILRCVPISNHLYFYWYRQILGQKVEFLVSFYNNEISEKSEIFDDQFSVERPDGSNFTLKIRSTKLEDSAMYFCASNTGSFNEKLFFGSGTQLSVL.

V gene TRBV5-5 combines with J gene TRBJ2-5; D is perhaps TRBD1 (7 bases). Germline assignment: CDR1 SGHKS and CDR2 YYEKEE (reference sequence). The CDR3 has 16 residues. V shed 4 bases and J shed 0 bases, with 16 bases lying between them. CDR3 nucleotides: TGTGCCAGCAGCCAAGGGGGCGGGGCCTACCAAGAGACCCAGTACTTC. This encodes CASSQGGGAYQETQYF.

This chain joins TRBV7-9 and TRBJ2-1; TRBD2 might be the D (5 bases). CDR3 length: 18 residues. V was trimmed by 4 bases and J by 5 bases, leaving 24 bases between them. Germline loops: CDR1 SEHNR, CDR2 FQNEAQ (reference sequence). CDR3: CASSSPRVTGRENNEQFF. In nucleotides, the CDR3 is TGTGCCAGCAGCTCCCCCCGCGTAACGGGGAGAGAAAACAATGAGCAGTTCTTC. Looking up the rest from reference TRBV7-9 and TRBJ2-1 gives the full variable domain: DTGVSQNPRHKITKRGQNVTFRCDPISEHNRLYWYRQTLGQGPEFLTYFQNEAQLEKSRLLSDRFSAERPKGSFSTLEIQRTEQGDSAMYLCASSSPRVTGRENNEQFFGPGTRLTVL.

The rearrangement links TRBV5-5 to TRBJ2-7; 10 nucleotides agree with TRBD2. Germline-derived CDR1 and CDR2 are SGHKS and YYEKEE (reference sequence). The CDR3 runs to 14 residues. J lost 2 bases, V lost 5 bases, and 4 bases had no gene match. The CDR3 here is CASRISGGAYEQYV. CDR3 DNA: TGTGCCAGCAGAATAAGCGGGGGGGCCTACGAGCAGTACGTC.

The chain is built from TRBV28 and TRBJ2-7; possibly TRBD2 for D (6 bases). V was shortened by 2 bases and J by 7 bases, with 12 bases between the two germline ends. The length of the CDR3 is 13 residues. The germline V gene has CDR1 MDHEN and CDR2 SYDVKM. The CDR3 region is CASSLLARGEQYF. The CDR3 nucleotides are TGTGCCAGCAGTTTACTAGCCCGGGGGGAGCAGTACTTC. The entire variable domain, with the rest obtained from reference TRBV28 and TRBJ2-7, is as follows: DVKVTQSSRYLVKRTGEKVFLECVQDMDHENMFWYRQDPGLGLRLIYFSYDVKMKEKGDIPEGYSVSREKKERFSLILESASTNQTSMYLCASSLLARGEQYFGPGTRLTVT.

J is TRBJ1-2 and V is TRBV12-3 or TRBV12-4, with TRBD1 identical over 8 bases. The J segment lost 5 bases and the V segment lost 6 bases, leaving 2 bases of the junction unmatched. CDR3 length equals 12 residues. The CDR3 coding sequence is TGTGCCAGCAGCCAGGGGGCGTATGGCTACACCTTC. Its protein is CASSQGAYGYTF.

This rearrangement joins TRBV5-1 to TRBJ2-1; 10 bases align to TRBD2. Germline V gene lookup returns CDR1 SGHRS and CDR2 YFSETQ. The CDR3 is 16 residues long. V dropped 4 bases and J dropped 7; count of bases not matched to a gene: 11. The CDR3 sequence is CASSSLERGGVNEQFF. The DNA of the CDR3 is TGCGCCAGCAGCAGTCTCGAGCGGGGGGGTGTAAATGAGCAGTTCTTC.

The rearrangement uses TRBV28 and TRBJ1-2; possible D gene TRBD1, 6 bases. Trimming stripped 6 bases from V and 4 bases from J, with 12 bases between. CDR3 length: 13 amino acids. The germline V gene has CDR1 MDHEN and CDR2 SYDVKM. The DNA of the CDR3 is TGTGCCAGCAGCCCCCGGACAGTCTATGGCTACACCTTC. It encodes CASSPRTVYGYTF.

The CDR3 nucleotides are TGTGCCAGTCGGACAGCCCCTCGGGAATACAATGAGCAGTTCTTC. Its protein is CASRTAPREYNEQFF. The J gene is TRBJ2-1, the V gene TRBV19; a weak D match, TRBD1 (6 bases). Germline V gene sequence: CDR1 LNHDA, CDR2 SQIVND (reference sequence). V was cut by 8 bases and J by 4 bases, with 18 bases left in between. There are 15 residues in the CDR3.